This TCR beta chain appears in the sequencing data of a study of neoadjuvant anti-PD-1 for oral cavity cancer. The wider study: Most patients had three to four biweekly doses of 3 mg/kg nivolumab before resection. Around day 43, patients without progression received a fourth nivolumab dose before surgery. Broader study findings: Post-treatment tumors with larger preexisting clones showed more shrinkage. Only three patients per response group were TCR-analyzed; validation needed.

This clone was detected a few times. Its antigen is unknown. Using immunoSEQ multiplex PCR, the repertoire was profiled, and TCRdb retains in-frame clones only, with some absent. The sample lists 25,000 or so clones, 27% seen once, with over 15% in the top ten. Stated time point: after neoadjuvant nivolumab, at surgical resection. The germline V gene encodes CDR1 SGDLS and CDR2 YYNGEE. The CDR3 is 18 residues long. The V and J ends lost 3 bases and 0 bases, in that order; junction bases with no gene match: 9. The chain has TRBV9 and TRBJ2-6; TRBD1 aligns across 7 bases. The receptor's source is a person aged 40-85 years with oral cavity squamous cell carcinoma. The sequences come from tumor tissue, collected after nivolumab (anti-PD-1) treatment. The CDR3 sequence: CASSAMTGQSSGANVLTF. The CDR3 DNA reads TGTGCCAGCAGCGCCATGACAGGGCAGAGCTCTGGGGCCAACGTCCTGACTTTC.